A selection of T cell receptor beta chains follows, all from one sample in a study of cytomegalovirus exposure and HLA in healthy donors. The method was immunoSEQ multiplex PCR; TCRdb's version includes in-frame clones alone and lacks a portion of them. The top ten clones hold about 5% of a sample with about 190,000 clones, 65% to 80% of them seen once. The sequenced material came from PBMCs. These receptors were taken from a man aged 25 to 40 in good health and CMV-seropositive. Each CDR3 is given with its conserved first and last residue. Fields, in order: J gene, V gene, D gene, clone size, CDR3 protein, CDR3 DNA. D genes are given only for firm matches. Clone size is shown for a subset of rows, as once, few, many or a class of expanded clone.

j_gene: TRBJ2-1; v_gene: TRBV5-6; d_gene: TRBD2; abundance: -; CDR3aa: CATHGTSGGRERQFF; CDR3nt: TGTGCCACCCACGGGACTAGCGGGGGTCGGGAAAGGCAGTTCTTC
j_gene: TRBJ2-5; v_gene: TRBV6-1; d_gene: -; abundance: -; CDR3aa: CASSVWPEETQYF; CDR3nt: TGTGCCAGCAGTGTTTGGCCAGAAGAGACCCAGTACTTC
j_gene: TRBJ1-3; v_gene: TRBV18; d_gene: -; abundance: few; CDR3aa: CASSPGAAWGRTTGNTIYF; CDR3nt: TGTGCCAGCTCACCAGGGGCAGCATGGGGTAGAACCACCGGAAACACCATATATTTT
j_gene: TRBJ2-3; v_gene: TRBV5-1; d_gene: -; abundance: -; CDR3aa: CASSPKGAYTDTQYF; CDR3nt: TGCGCCAGCAGCCCAAAGGGAGCTTATACAGATACGCAGTATTTT
j_gene: TRBJ1-1; v_gene: TRBV29-1; d_gene: -; abundance: -; CDR3aa: CSVCDSRNTEAFF; CDR3nt: TGCAGCGTTTGCGACAGCAGAAACACTGAAGCTTTCTTT
j_gene: TRBJ1-4; v_gene: TRBV6-5; d_gene: -; abundance: -; CDR3aa: CASSYSWTGEKLFF; CDR3nt: TGTGCCAGCAGTTACTCGTGGACGGGGGAAAAACTGTTTTTT
j_gene: TRBJ1-3; v_gene: TRBV19; d_gene: -; abundance: -; CDR3aa: CATNRVSTSGNTIYF; CDR3nt: TGTGCCACGAACAGGGTATCGACCTCTGGAAACACCATATATTTT
j_gene: TRBJ2-3; v_gene: TRBV5-1; d_gene: -; abundance: -; CDR3aa: CASRDVQGGDTQYF; CDR3nt: TGCGCCAGCAGGGACGTCCAGGGAGGAGATACGCAGTATTTT
j_gene: TRBJ2-2; v_gene: TRBV9; d_gene: -; abundance: -; CDR3aa: CASSVGMELTGELFF; CDR3nt: TGTGCCAGCAGCGTAGGGATGGAGCTCACCGGGGAGCTGTTTTTT
j_gene: TRBJ2-3; v_gene: TRBV13; d_gene: TRBD2; abundance: few; CDR3aa: CASSLGWEGDTQYF; CDR3nt: TGTGCCAGCAGCTTAGGGTGGGAGGGAGATACGCAGTATTTT
j_gene: TRBJ2-1; v_gene: TRBV29-1; d_gene: TRBD1; abundance: -; CDR3aa: CSVSDRATYNEQFF; CDR3nt: TGCAGCGTTTCCGACAGGGCCACCTACAATGAGCAGTTCTTC
j_gene: TRBJ2-3; v_gene: TRBV5-1; d_gene: -; abundance: -; CDR3aa: CASTAGGLGSTDTQYF; CDR3nt: TGCGCCAGCACCGCTGGAGGACTGGGGAGCACAGATACGCAGTATTTT
j_gene: TRBJ2-7; v_gene: TRBV30; d_gene: -; abundance: once; CDR3aa: CAWALGSYEQYF; CDR3nt: TGTGCCTGGGCTCTGGGGAGCTACGAGCAGTACTTC
j_gene: TRBJ2-7; v_gene: TRBV7-9; d_gene: TRBD2; abundance: -; CDR3aa: CASSSDAMTSGYEQYF; CDR3nt: TGTGCCAGCAGCTCCGACGCCATGACTAGCGGCTACGAGCAGTACTTC
j_gene: TRBJ1-2; v_gene: TRBV7-2; d_gene: TRBD1; abundance: -; CDR3aa: CASSLGTADGYTF; CDR3nt: TGTGCCAGCAGCTTGGGGACAGCCGATGGCTACACCTTC
j_gene: TRBJ2-7; v_gene: TRBV4-3; d_gene: TRBD2; abundance: -; CDR3aa: CASSQEGSGGREQYF; CDR3nt: TGCGCCAGCAGCCAAGAAGGTAGCGGGGGGCGCGAGCAGTACTTC
j_gene: TRBJ2-6; v_gene: TRBV7-3; d_gene: -; abundance: -; CDR3aa: CASSFGSSGANVLTF; CDR3nt: TGTGCCAGCAGCTTCGGGAGCTCTGGGGCCAACGTCCTGACTTTC
j_gene: TRBJ2-1; v_gene: TRBV30; d_gene: -; abundance: -; CDR3aa: CAWSLRGPGEQFF; CDR3nt: TGTGCCTGGAGCCTACGCGGGCCAGGTGAGCAGTTCTTC
j_gene: TRBJ2-1; v_gene: TRBV27; d_gene: -; abundance: -; CDR3aa: CASSPAESSYNEQFF; CDR3nt: TGTGCCAGCAGCCCCGCCGAGAGCTCCTACAATGAGCAGTTCTTC
j_gene: TRBJ2-1; v_gene: TRBV5-1; d_gene: TRBD1; abundance: -; CDR3aa: CASSPGQGIHEQFF; CDR3nt: TGCGCCAGCAGCCCGGGACAGGGTATCCATGAGCAGTTCTTC
j_gene: TRBJ1-2; v_gene: TRBV27; d_gene: -; abundance: -; CDR3aa: CASASGAAINYGYTF; CDR3nt: TGTGCCAGCGCCTCAGGGGCAGCGATTAACTATGGCTACACCTTC
j_gene: TRBJ2-6; v_gene: TRBV7-3; d_gene: -; abundance: -; CDR3aa: CASSKEGGGGAGANVLTF; CDR3nt: TGTGCCAGCAGCAAAGAGGGGGGCGGGGGCGCTGGGGCCAACGTCCTGACTTTC
j_gene: TRBJ1-4; v_gene: TRBV19; d_gene: TRBD1; abundance: -; CDR3aa: CASSILQGTVFF; CDR3nt: TGTGCCAGTAGTATCCTACAGGGGACGGTGTTTTTT
j_gene: TRBJ2-5; v_gene: TRBV7-9; d_gene: TRBD1; abundance: -; CDR3aa: CAASRDRGQETQYF; CDR3nt: TGTGCCGCCAGCCGGGACAGGGGGCAGGAGACCCAGTACTTC
j_gene: TRBJ2-1; v_gene: TRBV6-4; d_gene: -; abundance: -; CDR3aa: CASSRQPGRGSLSSYNEQFF; CDR3nt: TGTGCCAGCAGCCGCCAACCCGGACGGGGTTCGCTCAGCTCCTACAATGAGCAGTTCTTC
j_gene: TRBJ2-2; v_gene: TRBV5-4; d_gene: -; abundance: -; CDR3aa: CASSHGTRNTGELFF; CDR3nt: TGTGCCAGCAGCCACGGGACACGGAACACCGGGGAGCTGTTTTTT
j_gene: TRBJ2-7; v_gene: TRBV7-2; d_gene: TRBD1; abundance: -; CDR3aa: CASNIKGQGAYEQYF; CDR3nt: TGTGCCAGCAACATTAAGGGACAGGGGGCTTACGAGCAGTACTTC
j_gene: TRBJ1-4; v_gene: TRBV4-2; d_gene: -; abundance: -; CDR3aa: CASSQGSTGGSEKLFF; CDR3nt: TGTGCCAGCAGCCAAGGGTCTACGGGGGGTAGTGAAAAACTGTTTTTT
j_gene: TRBJ1-1; v_gene: TRBV4-3; d_gene: -; abundance: -; CDR3aa: CASSQGGNTEAFF; CDR3nt: TGCGCCAGCAGCCAAGGCGGGAACACTGAAGCTTTCTTT
j_gene: TRBJ2-5; v_gene: TRBV18; d_gene: TRBD2; abundance: -; CDR3aa: CASSPGGQETQYF; CDR3nt: TGTGCCAGCTCACCGGGGGGGCAAGAGACCCAGTACTTC
j_gene: TRBJ2-5; v_gene: TRBV29-1; d_gene: TRBD1; abundance: -; CDR3aa: CSATGAEETQYF; CDR3nt: TGCAGCGCGACAGGGGCGGAGGAGACCCAGTACTTC
j_gene: TRBJ1-1; v_gene: TRBV18; d_gene: -; abundance: -; CDR3aa: CASSPAQGNTEAFF; CDR3nt: TGTGCCAGCTCACCAGCACAGGGGAACACTGAAGCTTTCTTT
j_gene: TRBJ2-5; v_gene: TRBV6-6; d_gene: -; abundance: -; CDR3aa: CASSYSRLNRYF; CDR3nt: TGTGCCAGCAGTTACTCGAGACTGAACCGGTACTTC
j_gene: TRBJ1-2; v_gene: TRBV10-3; d_gene: -; abundance: -; CDR3aa: CAISEDQGQTVRYTF; CDR3nt: TGTGCCATCAGTGAGGATCAGGGGCAGACTGTGCGCTACACCTTC
j_gene: TRBJ1-5; v_gene: TRBV10-3; d_gene: TRBD1; abundance: -; CDR3aa: CAISVGGEVGQGYQPQHF; CDR3nt: TGTGCCATCAGTGTGGGCGGGGAAGTGGGACAGGGGTATCAGCCCCAGCATTTT
j_gene: TRBJ2-5; v_gene: TRBV12-2; d_gene: -; abundance: -; CDR3aa: CASRRDANSGSGETQYF; CDR3nt: TGTGCAAGTCGTAGGGACGCTAATAGCGGGAGCGGGGAGACCCAGTACTTC
j_gene: TRBJ2-1; v_gene: TRBV9; d_gene: TRBD1; abundance: -; CDR3aa: CASSVGQGGYNEQFF; CDR3nt: TGTGCCAGCAGCGTAGGACAGGGGGGGTACAATGAGCAGTTCTTC